The TCR beta chain under discussion was sequenced for a study of CD8+ T cells in alopecia areata. Study-wide context: Patients received oral tofacitinib, 5 to 10 mg twice daily, for moderate-to-severe alopecia areata. Severity among treated patients was scored by the percentage of scalp area affected. Study results and caveats: Mice gave a clearer picture of TCR sharing than patients did, possibly for HLA-related reasons. Many expanded lesional clones persisted in scalp and blood during tofacitinib treatment.

There are a few counts of this clone. The antigen remains undetermined. Treatment: oral pan-JAK inhibitor, 5-10 mg twice daily. Investigators isolated RNA and reverse transcribed it into cDNA to act as the sequencing template. Sequencing used immunoSEQ multiplex PCR; TCRdb keeps in-frame clones, though not all of them. Of 95,000 to 150,000 clones in the sample, under 65% are singletons; the top ten hold 5.7%. This sequence originates from a human donor with alopecia areata. The sample in question was CD4+ T cells sorted from blood, obtained at week 4, from a patient treated with tofacitinib.

The CDR3 region is CASSPGQGAYEQYF. Written as DNA, the CDR3 is TGTGCCAGCAGCCCAGGACAGGGGGCATACGAGCAGTACTTC. The genes are TRBV9 and TRBJ2-7; 11 bases are a match to TRBD1. Germline values: CDR1 SGDLS, CDR2 YYNGEE. V lost 4 bases, J lost 4 bases, and 4 bases stayed unmatched. This CDR3 comprises 14 residues.